These 22 T cell receptor beta chains originate from one sample sequenced in a study of a mutant IDH1 vaccine in newly diagnosed glioma. The data were produced by immunoSEQ multiplex PCR, yet TCRdb's version contains in-frame clones alone and is incomplete. This sample has tens of thousands of clones, with approximately 87% found just once. These receptors' antigens are unknown. Time point noted: week 47, end of study. Each vaccine dose was 300 ug of mutant IDH1 20-mer peptide, with topical imiquimod. The sample was PBMCs, taken from a glioma patient whose treatment included an IDH1 peptide vaccine. Receptors were obtained from a woman aged 30 to 39 with glioma.

The rearrangement uses TRBV7-2 and TRBJ1-1; 7 nucleotides match TRBD1. Germline values: CDR1 SGHTA, CDR2 FQGNSA. V trimming: 6 bases; J trimming: 0 bases; junction bases outside the gene matches: 4. This CDR3 comprises 14 residues. The CDR3 bases are TGTGCCAGCAGTCCTCAGGGGGTGAACACTGAAGCTTTCTTT. Translating gives CASSPQGVNTEAFF.

This clone showed up just a few times. V and J are TRBV5-1 and TRBJ1-3, with D unresolved. Germline CDR1 is SGHRS and CDR2 is YFSETQ. The V gene lost 0 bases and the J gene lost 0 bases, with 10 bases spanning the gap. The CDR3 has 16 residues. CDR3 sequence (DNA): TGCGCCAGCAGCTTGGAACCAGGTGGCTCTGGAAACACCATATATTTT. Protein: CASSLEPGGSGNTIYF.

V gene TRBV6-1 combines with J gene TRBJ1-2; D is ambiguous. This CDR3 is built from 16 residues. Deletions cut 1 base from V and 0 bases from J, with 12 bases between. CDR1 MNHNS and CDR2 SASEGT come from the germline V gene. In nucleotides, the CDR3 is TGTGCCAGCAGTGAAGAGGCAGCGCCGACTAACTATGGCTACACCTTC. Encoded protein: CASSEEAAPTNYGYTF.

This chain joins TRBV6-1 and TRBJ1-1; 7 bases map to TRBD1. This CDR3 is 14 amino acids long. Germline assignment: CDR1 MNHNS and CDR2 SASEGT. After removal of 8 bases from V and 0 bases from J, the junction contained 6 bases not matched to a gene. The CDR3 bases are TGTGCCAGCGTAAGACAGGGATTGAACACTGAAGCTTTCTTT. Amino acid sequence: CASVRQGLNTEAFF.

CDR3: CASSWVGSNTEAFF. The CDR3 DNA reads TGCGCCAGCAGCTGGGTCGGTTCGAACACTGAAGCTTTCTTT. This chain uses TRBV5-1 with TRBJ1-1; D is unclear. Between the trimmed V and J ends, which lost 3 bases and 1 base, there was a span of 10 bases. Looked up from germline, CDR1 is SGHRS and CDR2 is YFSETQ. CDR3 length equals 14 residues.

This chain connects TRBV4-1 to TRBJ2-3, with D perhaps assigned TRBD1 or TRBD2 (5 bases each). V was pared by 3 bases and J by 4 bases, with 14 bases between. CDR3 length: 15 amino acids. CDR1 MGHRA and CDR2 YSYEKL come from the germline V gene. The CDR3 protein is CASSQSGAPPDTQYF. The CDR3 DNA sequence: TGCGCCAGCAGCCAGTCCGGGGCCCCCCCAGATACGCAGTATTTT.

J is TRBJ1-2 and V is TRBV5-6; 9 bases map to TRBD1. Germline loops: CDR1 SGHDT, CDR2 YYEEEE. The CDR3 loop spans 15 amino acids. The trim removed 0 bases at V and 2 bases at J, leaving 2 bases unmatched. CDR3 DNA sequence: TGTGCCAGCAGCTTGGGGGACAGGGTAAACTATGGCTACACCTTC. The encoded protein is CASSLGDRVNYGYTF.

The chain joins TRBV6-1 to TRBJ2-2; TRBD1 is a possible D gene (6 bases). Trimming removed 4 bases at V and 0 bases at J, with 6 bases between. The V gene's germline CDR1 is MNHNS and CDR2 SASEGT. This CDR3 region has 14 residues. CDR3 residues: CASSGQANTGELFF. The CDR3 bases are TGTGCCAGCAGTGGACAGGCGAACACCGGGGAGCTGTTTTTT.

In nucleotides, the CDR3 is TGTGCCAGCAGCTACCGGAAGAACACTGAAGCTTTCTTT. Translating it yields CASSYRKNTEAFF. The chain joins TRBV5-4 to TRBJ1-1; no clear D gene. CDR1 is SGHNT, CDR2 YYREEE, per germline (reference sequence). The CDR3 sequence is 13 residues long. Trimming shortened V by 3 bases and J by 1 base, and 7 bases separated the two germline ends.

This clone was recorded only once. This chain joins TRBV6-5 and TRBJ1-2, with 7 nucleotides matching TRBD1. Germline-derived CDR1 and CDR2 are MNHEY and SVGAGI. The V segment lost 6 bases and the J segment 4 bases; nucleotides outside the gene matches: 8. The CDR3 is 14 amino acids. The CDR3 coding sequence is TGTGCCAGCAGATTACCGGGACAGTTCTATGGCTACACCTTC. Translating gives CASRLPGQFYGYTF.

The genes are TRBV6-5 and TRBJ1-1; TRBD1 might be the D (5 bases). The V end was cut by 7 bases, the J end by 4 bases, with 19 bases between. CDR1 and CDR2 from the germline V gene are MNHEY and SVGAGI. The CDR3 length is 15 residues. This CDR3 is CASTTQGKGSTEAFF. CDR3 sequence (DNA): TGTGCCAGCACCACCCAGGGAAAAGGAAGCACTGAAGCTTTCTTT.

This rearrangement joins TRBV7-2 to TRBJ2-7; perhaps TRBD2 as D (6 bases). The CDR3 runs to 18 residues. Germline V gives CDR1 SGHTA, CDR2 FQGNSA. Trimming left V 1 base short and J 0 bases short, with 19 bases between. The CDR3: CASSLVGVGLQSSYEQYF. The CDR3 DNA reads as TGTGCCAGCAGCTTAGTAGGAGTGGGACTCCAGAGCTCCTACGAGCAGTACTTC.

This clone was seen a few times. The genes are TRBV7-8 and TRBJ2-3, with D possibly matching TRBD2 (7 bases). This CDR3 is 14 amino acids long. Trimming shortened V by 6 bases and J by 2 bases, and 12 bases separated the two germline ends. Germline V gene sequence: CDR1 SGHVS, CDR2 FQNEAQ. CDR3 bases: TGTGCCAGCAGGTGGGGGGGCGACACAGATACGCAGTATTTT. It specifies CASRWGGDTDTQYF.

The genes are TRBV10-3 and TRBJ2-7; D is uncertain. CDR1 and CDR2 (germline): ENHRY, SYGVKD. Trimming pared 2 bases from V and 0 bases from J, leaving 11 bases between. The CDR3 loop spans 15 amino acids. This CDR3 reads CAISEGHPSSYEQYF. CDR3 nucleotide sequence: TGTGCCATCAGTGAGGGGCACCCGAGCTCCTACGAGCAGTACTTC.

The chain uses TRBV19 and TRBJ2-5; D may match TRBD1 or TRBD2 (5 bases each). The CDR3 length is 13 residues. V gave up 3 bases and J gave up 1 base, with 6 bases separating them. CDR1 is LNHDA and CDR2 is SQIVND in the germline V gene (reference sequence). The CDR3 sequence: CASSIGGQETQYF. CDR3 in DNA: TGTGCCAGTAGTATTGGGGGCCAAGAGACCCAGTACTTC.

The genes are TRBV6-8 and TRBJ1-6; D is ambiguous. Germline V lookup: CDR1 MNHGY, CDR2 SAAAGT. This CDR3 comprises 10 residues. The CDR3 spells CGDRRAPLHF. The CDR3 DNA reads as TGTGGGGATCGGCGAGCACCCCTCCACTTT.

The J gene is TRBJ2-7, the V gene TRBV4-3, with 8 bases fitting TRBD2. CDR1 is LGHNA and CDR2 is YSLEER in the germline V gene. The CDR3 is 14 residues long. V was clipped by 1 base and J by 4 bases; unmatched bases: 3. This CDR3 is CASSQARGGYEQYF. The DNA of the CDR3 is TGCGCCAGCAGCCAAGCTCGGGGGGGATACGAGCAGTACTTC.

J is TRBJ1-2 and V is TRBV6-6; D is perhaps TRBD1 (5 bases). Trimming removed 8 bases from V and 2 bases from J, with 15 bases in between. Germline values: CDR1 MNHNY, CDR2 SVGAGI (reference sequence). The CDR3 has 14 amino acids. This CDR3 is CASDRRGGNYGYTF. The CDR3, as DNA: TGTGCCAGCGACCGACGGGGGGGAAACTATGGCTACACCTTC.

This clone came up once. The chain combines TRBV6-1 with TRBJ1-1; D may be TRBD1 (5 bases). Trimming left V 6 bases short and J 3 bases short, with 14 bases between. Germline V gives CDR1 MNHNS, CDR2 SASEGT. CDR3 size: 14 residues. This CDR3 reads CASRDTNRDTEAFF. The CDR3 DNA reads TGTGCCAGCAGGGACACCAACCGGGACACTGAAGCTTTCTTT.

This chain joins TRBV4-1 and TRBJ2-2, with D possibly TRBD1 on 6 matching bases. CDR1 is MGHRA, CDR2 YSYEKL, per germline. Trimming took off 4 bases at V and 3 bases at J, with 12 bases between the two ends. This CDR3 is 15 amino acids long. CDR3 nucleotides: TGCGCCAGCAGCCCTGGTACAGGGCACACCGGGGAGCTGTTTTTT. Translation gives CASSPGTGHTGELFF.

The J gene is TRBJ1-2, the V gene TRBV9, with TRBD1 matching over 7 bases. Germline assignment: CDR1 SGDLS and CDR2 YYNGEE. V lost 3 bases and J lost 11; bases outside the gene matches: 7. CDR3 length: 12 amino acids. The CDR3 DNA reads TGTGCCAGCAGCGGGACAGGAGCAAGGTACACCTTC. This translates into CASSGTGARYTF.

The gene calls are TRBV9 and TRBJ2-2; tentatively, D is TRBD2 (5 bases). The CDR3 runs 15 residues. Germline V gives CDR1 SGDLS, CDR2 YYNGEE. V lost 0 bases and J lost 5, with 11 bases in between. DNA for the CDR3: TGTGCCAGCAGCGTAGCTTCTCGGGGAACCGGGGAGCTGTTTTTT. It translates to CASSVASRGTGELFF.